Below, 8 T cell receptor beta chains from the same sample are listed, as sequenced in a study of post-analysis software for immune sequencing data. Unique molecular identifiers were carried by the TCR beta cDNA libraries. TCRdb reprocessed the PCR reads via MiXCR and lists one record per CDR3 protein. The table shows hundreds of thousands of distinct CDR3 sequences, with approximately 30% occurring only once. Broader study findings: Patients carried five TRBV segments more frequently than controls did, and TRBV5-6, TRBV5-1 and TRBV20-1 were among them.

No antigen is known for these receptors. Sequenced material: blood. The receptors derive from a girl aged 10 to 17 with multiple sclerosis.

This clonotype came up many times. This chain links TRBV6-6 with TRBJ1-1, with D unresolved. The CDR3 contains 15 residues. Trimming removed 0 bases from V and 4 bases from J, with 12 bases in between. Germline V lookup: CDR1 MNHNY, CDR2 SVGAGI (reference sequence). The CDR3 DNA sequence: TGTGCCAGCAGTTACTCGTTCCGGGTGGCCACTGAAGCTTTCTTT. Translation: CASSYSFRVATEAFF.

This clonotype was observed a handful of times. The chain couples TRBV2 to TRBJ1-1; possible D gene TRBD1, 5 bases. The CDR3 contains 14 residues. Germline CDR1 is SNHLY and CDR2 is FYNNEI. The CDR3 spells CATLGAGGNTEAFF. CDR3 DNA: TGTGCGACGTTAGGGGCCGGGGGGAACACTGAAGCTTTCTTT.

The J gene is TRBJ1-5, the V gene TRBV6-6; possibly TRBD1 for D (5 bases). V gave up 4 bases and J gave up 0 bases, with 10 bases separating them. Germline CDR1 is MNHNY and CDR2 is SVGAGI (reference sequence). The CDR3 loop spans 15 amino acids. The CDR3 region is CASSLDSISNQPQHF. CDR3 DNA sequence: TGTGCCAGCAGTTTAGACAGTATTAGCAATCAGCCCCAGCATTTT.

This clonotype was seen only a few times. V is TRBV20-1 and J is TRBJ2-7, with 8 bases that match TRBD2. After removal of 3 bases from V and 3 bases from J, the junction contained 7 bases not matched to a gene. The CDR3 contains 14 residues. From germline, CDR1 is DFQATT and CDR2 SNEGSKA (reference sequence). CDR3 sequence: CSARHTSGDYEQYF. The CDR3, as DNA: TGCAGTGCTAGGCACACTAGCGGAGACTACGAGCAGTACTTC.

As concerns this clonotype: A much larger clone is a single base away; this may be a read error. The CDR3 DNA reads as TGTGCCAGCAGGCACTCCTACGAGCAGTACTTC. Residues: CASRHSYEQYF. J is TRBJ2-7 and V is TRBV11-2; D is uncertain. Germline CDR1 is SGHAT and CDR2 is FQNNGV. The CDR3 loop spans 11 amino acids. V dropped 6 bases and J dropped 0 bases, with 3 bases sitting between them.

The chain uses TRBV5-1 and TRBJ2-2; TRBD2 aligns across 14 bases. Germline CDR1 and CDR2: SGHRS and YFSETQ. This CDR3 is 18 amino acids long. The V and J ends lost 2 bases and 2 bases, in that order; junction bases with no gene match: 5. DNA of the CDR3: TGCGCCAGCAGCTTCCCGGGACTAGCGGGAGTTAACACCGGGGAGCTGTTTTTT. It specifies CASSFPGLAGVNTGELFF.

This clonotype was observed at least ten times. V is TRBV20-1 and J is TRBJ2-5; TRBD2 matches 8 bases. The germline gives CDR1 DFQATT, CDR2 SNEGSKA (reference sequence). The CDR3 consists of 13 residues. The V segment lost 6 bases and the J segment 4 bases; nucleotides outside the gene matches: 7. The CDR3 loop reads CSAPGGAVETQYF. Written as DNA, the CDR3 is TGCAGTGCCCCCGGGGGGGCCGTAGAGACCCAGTACTTC.

V usage is TRBV6-6 and J usage is TRBJ2-7; TRBD2 matches 10 bases. The DNA matches TRBJ2-4 better at its end, which makes the J call doubtful. The CDR3 length is 13 residues. Germline CDR1 is MNHNY and CDR2 is SVGAGI (reference sequence). The CDR3 spells CASSTSGVYIQYF. CDR3 nucleotide sequence: TGTGCCAGCAGCACTAGCGGGGTATACATTCAGTACTTC.